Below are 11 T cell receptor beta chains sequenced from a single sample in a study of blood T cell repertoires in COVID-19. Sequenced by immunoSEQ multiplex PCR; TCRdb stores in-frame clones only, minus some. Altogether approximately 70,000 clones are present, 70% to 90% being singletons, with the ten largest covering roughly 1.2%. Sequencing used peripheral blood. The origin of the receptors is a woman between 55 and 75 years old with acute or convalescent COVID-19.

CDR3 coding DNA: TGTGCCAGCATATTGCACAGGGAGCTCGGGGGCTACACCTTC. Protein: CASILHRELGGYTF. The J gene is TRBJ1-2, the V gene TRBV6-5; TRBD1 might be the D (6 bases). The germline CDR1 and CDR2 sequences are MNHEY and SVGAGI. V was trimmed by 7 bases and J by 8 bases, leaving 20 bases between them. The CDR3 has 14 amino acids.

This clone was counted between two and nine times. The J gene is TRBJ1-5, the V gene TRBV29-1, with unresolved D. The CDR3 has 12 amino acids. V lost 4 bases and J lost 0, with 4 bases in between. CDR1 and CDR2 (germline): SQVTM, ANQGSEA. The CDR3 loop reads CSVGHSNQPQHF. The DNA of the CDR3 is TGCAGCGTTGGACATAGCAATCAGCCCCAGCATTTT.

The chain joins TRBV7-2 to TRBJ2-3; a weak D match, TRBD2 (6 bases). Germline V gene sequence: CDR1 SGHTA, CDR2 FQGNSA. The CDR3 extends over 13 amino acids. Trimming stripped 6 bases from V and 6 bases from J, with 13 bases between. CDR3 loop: CASSAGLLDTQYF. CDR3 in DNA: TGTGCCAGCAGTGCGGGACTTCTTGATACGCAGTATTTT.

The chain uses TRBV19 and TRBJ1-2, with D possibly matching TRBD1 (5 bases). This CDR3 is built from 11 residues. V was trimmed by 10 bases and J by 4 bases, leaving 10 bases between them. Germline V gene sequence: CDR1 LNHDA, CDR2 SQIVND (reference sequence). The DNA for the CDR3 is TGTGCCACCGACAGCCTCTATGGCTACACCTTC. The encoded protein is CATDSLYGYTF. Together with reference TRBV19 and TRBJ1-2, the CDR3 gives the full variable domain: DGGITQSPKYLFRKEGQNVTLSCEQNLNHDAMYWYRQDPGQGLRLIYYSQIVNDFQKGDIAEGYSVSREKKESFPLTVTSAQKNPTAFYLCATDSLYGYTFGSGTRLTVV.

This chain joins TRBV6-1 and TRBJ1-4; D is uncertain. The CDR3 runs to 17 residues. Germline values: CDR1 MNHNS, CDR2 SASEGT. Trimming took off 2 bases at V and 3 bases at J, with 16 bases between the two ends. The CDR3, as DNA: TGTGCCAGCAGTGAATTCGGGAGGGAGTACTCTAATGAAAAACTGTTTTTT. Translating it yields CASSEFGREYSNEKLFF.

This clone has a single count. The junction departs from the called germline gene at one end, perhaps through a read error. CDR3 residues: CASSHMDSRLF. Written as DNA, the CDR3 is TGTGCCAGCAGCCACATGGACTCCCGACTTTTT. This chain uses TRBV3-1 (or the pseudogene TRBV3-2) with TRBJ1-3, with unresolved D. The CDR3 is 11 amino acids. CDR1 is LGHDT, CDR2 YNNKEL, per germline (reference sequence).

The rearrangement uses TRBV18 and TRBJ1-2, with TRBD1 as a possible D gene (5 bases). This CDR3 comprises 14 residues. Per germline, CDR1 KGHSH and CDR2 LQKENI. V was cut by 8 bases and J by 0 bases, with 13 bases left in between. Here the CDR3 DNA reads TGTGCCAGCAAGTTGGACACAGCTAACTATGGCTACACCTTC. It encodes CASKLDTANYGYTF. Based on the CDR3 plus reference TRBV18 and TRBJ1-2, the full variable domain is NAGVMQNPRHLVRRRGQEARLRCSPMKGHSHVYWYRQLPEEGLKFMVYLQKENIIDESGMPKERFSAEFPKEGPSILRIQQVVRGDSAAYFCASKLDTANYGYTFGSGTRLTVV.

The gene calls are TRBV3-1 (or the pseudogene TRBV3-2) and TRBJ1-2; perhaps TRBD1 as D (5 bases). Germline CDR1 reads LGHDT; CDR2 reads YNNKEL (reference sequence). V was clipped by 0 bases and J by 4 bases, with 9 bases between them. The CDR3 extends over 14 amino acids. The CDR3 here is CASSQDPRAYGYTF. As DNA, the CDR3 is TGTGCCAGCAGCCAAGACCCCAGGGCCTATGGCTACACCTTC.

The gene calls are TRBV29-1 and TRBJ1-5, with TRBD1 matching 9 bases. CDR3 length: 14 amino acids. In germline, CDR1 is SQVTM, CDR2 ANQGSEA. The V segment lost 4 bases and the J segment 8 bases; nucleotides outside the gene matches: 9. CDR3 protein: CSVALQGAGEPQHF. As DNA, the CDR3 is TGCAGCGTTGCCCTACAGGGGGCGGGTGAGCCCCAGCATTTT.

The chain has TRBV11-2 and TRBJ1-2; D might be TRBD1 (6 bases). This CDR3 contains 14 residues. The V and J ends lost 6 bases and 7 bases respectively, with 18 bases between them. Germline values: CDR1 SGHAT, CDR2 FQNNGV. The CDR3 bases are TGTGCCAGCAGGCCACCGGGGGGCCGGGGTGGCTACACCTTC. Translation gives CASRPPGGRGGYTF.

The CDR3 nucleotides are TGTGCCAGCAGTTTCTCTATGGGGACAGTCCATAATGAAAAACTGTTTTTT. It codes for CASSFSMGTVHNEKLFF. The rearrangement uses TRBV28 and TRBJ1-4; 7 bases are a match to TRBD1. The germline V gene has CDR1 MDHEN and CDR2 SYDVKM. This CDR3 is built from 17 residues. The V and J ends lost 3 bases and 4 bases, in that order; junction bases with no gene match: 11.